Listed here is a single T cell receptor (beta chain). Profiled with immunoSEQ multiplex PCR; TCRdb holds only in-frame clones, not every one. The sample lists approximately 15,000 clones, 85% occurring once. The data were obtained in a study of blood T cell dynamics during melanoma immunotherapy. About the research overall: First-line therapy was either pembrolizumab or nivolumab with ipilimumab for metastatic melanoma.

The V gene's germline CDR1 is ENHRY and CDR2 SYGVKD. J was trimmed by 2 bases and V by 0 bases; bases with no gene match: 9. The CDR3 length is 18 residues. Time point defined: pre-treatment baseline. The chain links TRBV10-3 to TRBJ2-3, with 9 bases matching TRBD2. The specimen comprised blood, sampled from a patient treated with checkpoint blockade. This sequence originates from a human donor with melanoma. This chain's CDR3 is CAISESKASGVNTDTQYF. The CDR3 DNA reads TGTGCCATCAGTGAGTCGAAGGCTAGCGGGGTAAACACAGATACGCAGTATTTT.